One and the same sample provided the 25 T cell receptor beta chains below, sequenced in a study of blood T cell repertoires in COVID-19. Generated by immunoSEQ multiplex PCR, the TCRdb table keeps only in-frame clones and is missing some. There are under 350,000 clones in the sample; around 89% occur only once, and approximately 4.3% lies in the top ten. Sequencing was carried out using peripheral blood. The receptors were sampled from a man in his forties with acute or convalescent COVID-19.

CDR3 in DNA: TGTGCCAGCGGGGGCAGGGGCCGGTATGGCTACACCTTC. It translates to CASGGRGRYGYTF. The V gene is TRBV2, the J gene TRBJ1-2, with D possibly TRBD1 on 6 matching bases. V gave up 8 bases and J gave up 5 bases, with 15 bases separating them. The germline V gene encodes CDR1 SNHLY and CDR2 FYNNEI. CDR3 length: 13 amino acids.

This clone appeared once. CDR3 amino acids: CASSSEDRAIYGYTF. In DNA form, the CDR3 reads TGTGCCAGCAGCTCTGAGGACAGGGCGATTTATGGCTACACCTTC. The chain recombines TRBV7-2 with TRBJ1-2, with 8 bases lining up with TRBD1. V shed 4 bases, J shed 5 bases, and the junction held 9 bases outside the gene matches. Germline V gene sequence: CDR1 SGHTA, CDR2 FQGNSA. The CDR3 totals 15 residues.

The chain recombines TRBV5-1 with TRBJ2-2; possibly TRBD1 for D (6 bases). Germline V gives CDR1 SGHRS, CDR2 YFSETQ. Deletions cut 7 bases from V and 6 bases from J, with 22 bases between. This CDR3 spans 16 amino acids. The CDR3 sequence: CASAVSGQPLSGELFF. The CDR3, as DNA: TGCGCCAGCGCCGTCTCAGGACAGCCCTTATCCGGGGAGCTGTTTTTT.

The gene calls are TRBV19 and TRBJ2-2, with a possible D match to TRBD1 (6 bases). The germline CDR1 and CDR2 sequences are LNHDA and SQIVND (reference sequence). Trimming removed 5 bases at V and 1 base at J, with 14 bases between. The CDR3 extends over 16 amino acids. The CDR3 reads CASSRTAVRNTGELFF. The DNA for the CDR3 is TGTGCCAGTAGTCGGACAGCAGTTAGGAACACCGGGGAGCTGTTTTTT.

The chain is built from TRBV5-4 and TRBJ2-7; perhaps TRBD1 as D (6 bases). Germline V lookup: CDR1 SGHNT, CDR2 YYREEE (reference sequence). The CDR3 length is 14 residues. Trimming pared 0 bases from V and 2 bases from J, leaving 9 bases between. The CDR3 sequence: CASSLVDRPYEQYF. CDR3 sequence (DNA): TGTGCCAGCAGCTTGGTGGACAGACCCTACGAGCAGTACTTC. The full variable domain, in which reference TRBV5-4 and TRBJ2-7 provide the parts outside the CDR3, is ETGVTQSPTHLIKTRGQQVTLRCSSQSGHNTVSWYQQALGQGPQFIFQYYREEENGRGNFPPRFSGLQFPNYSSELNVNALELDDSALYLCASSLVDRPYEQYFGPGTRLTVT.

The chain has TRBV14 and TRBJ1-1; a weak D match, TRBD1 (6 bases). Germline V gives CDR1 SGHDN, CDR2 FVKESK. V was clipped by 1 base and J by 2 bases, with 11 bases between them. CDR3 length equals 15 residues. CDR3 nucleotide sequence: TGTGCCAGCAGCCAAGGGGGCAGGGGAAACACTGAAGCTTTCTTT. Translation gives CASSQGGRGNTEAFF.

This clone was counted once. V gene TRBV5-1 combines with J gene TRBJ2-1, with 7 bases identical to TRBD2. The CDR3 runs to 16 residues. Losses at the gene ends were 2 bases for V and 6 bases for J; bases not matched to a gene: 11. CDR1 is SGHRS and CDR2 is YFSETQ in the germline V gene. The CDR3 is CASSFVPSGVGNEQFF. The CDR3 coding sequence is TGCGCCAGCAGCTTTGTACCCAGCGGGGTGGGCAATGAGCAGTTCTTC.

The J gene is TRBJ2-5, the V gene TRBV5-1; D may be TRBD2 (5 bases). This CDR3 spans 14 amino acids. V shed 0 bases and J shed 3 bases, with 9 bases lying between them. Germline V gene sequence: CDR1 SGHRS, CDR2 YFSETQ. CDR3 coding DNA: TGCGCCAGCAGCTTGGGCCAGACTAAAGAGACCCAGTACTTC. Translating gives CASSLGQTKETQYF. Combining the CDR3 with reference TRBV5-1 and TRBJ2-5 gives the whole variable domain KAGVTQTPRYLIKTRGQQVTLSCSPISGHRSVSWYQQTPGQGLQFLFEYFSETQRNKGNFPGRFSGRQFSNSRSEMNVSTLELGDSALYLCASSLGQTKETQYFGPGTRLLVL.

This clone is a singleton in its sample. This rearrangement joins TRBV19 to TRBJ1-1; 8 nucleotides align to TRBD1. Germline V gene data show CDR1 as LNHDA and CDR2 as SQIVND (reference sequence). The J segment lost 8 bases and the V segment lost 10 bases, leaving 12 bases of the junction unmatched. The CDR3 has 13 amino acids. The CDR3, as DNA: TGTGCCATTACTCCCGGGACAGGTTCCGAAGCTTTCTTT. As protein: CAITPGTGSEAFF.

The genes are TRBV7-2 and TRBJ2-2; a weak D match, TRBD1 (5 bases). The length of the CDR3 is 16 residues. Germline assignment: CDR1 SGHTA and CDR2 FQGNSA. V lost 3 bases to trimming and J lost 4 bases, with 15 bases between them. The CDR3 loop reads CASSFLGAPSTGELFF. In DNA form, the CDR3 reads TGTGCCAGCAGCTTCCTAGGGGCTCCGTCCACCGGGGAGCTGTTTTTT.

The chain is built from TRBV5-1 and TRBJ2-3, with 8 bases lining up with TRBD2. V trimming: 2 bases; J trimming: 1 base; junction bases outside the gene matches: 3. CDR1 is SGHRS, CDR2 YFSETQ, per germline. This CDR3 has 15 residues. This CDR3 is CASSFAGGGTDTQYF. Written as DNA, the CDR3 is TGCGCCAGCAGCTTCGCGGGGGGCGGCACAGATACGCAGTATTTT. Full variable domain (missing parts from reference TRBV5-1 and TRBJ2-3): KAGVTQTPRYLIKTRGQQVTLSCSPISGHRSVSWYQQTPGQGLQFLFEYFSETQRNKGNFPGRFSGRQFSNSRSEMNVSTLELGDSALYLCASSFAGGGTDTQYFGPGTRLTVL.

CDR3 sequence (DNA): TGCGCCAGCAACCCGACAGGGGGCAATGGCTACACCTTC. This sequence encodes CASNPTGGNGYTF. The chain recombines TRBV5-1 with TRBJ1-2, with TRBD1 matching 10 bases. V dropped 6 bases and J dropped 6; count of bases not matched to a gene: 5. Per the germline V gene, CDR1 is SGHRS and CDR2 is YFSETQ. The CDR3 is 13 amino acids.

The CDR3 coding sequence is TGCGCCAGCAGCTTGCCGTCCGGGAATTCACCCCTCCACTTT. It codes for CASSLPSGNSPLHF. The chain combines TRBV5-1 with TRBJ1-6, with unresolved D. The CDR3 totals 14 residues. Between the trimmed V and J ends, which lost 1 base and 7 bases, there was a span of 9 bases. Germline values: CDR1 SGHRS, CDR2 YFSETQ.

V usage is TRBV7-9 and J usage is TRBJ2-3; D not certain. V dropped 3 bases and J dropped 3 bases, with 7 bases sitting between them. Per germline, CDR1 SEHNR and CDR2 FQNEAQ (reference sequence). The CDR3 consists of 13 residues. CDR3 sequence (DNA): TGTGCCAGCAGCTTTCAGAAAACAGATACGCAGTATTTT. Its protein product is CASSFQKTDTQYF.

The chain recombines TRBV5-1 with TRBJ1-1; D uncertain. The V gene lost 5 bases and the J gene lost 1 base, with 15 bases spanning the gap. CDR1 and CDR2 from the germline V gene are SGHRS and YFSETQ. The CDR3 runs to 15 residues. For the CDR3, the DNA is TGCGCCAGCAGGCGGACTCAGGCTCCGAACACTGAAGCTTTCTTT. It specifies CASRRTQAPNTEAFF.

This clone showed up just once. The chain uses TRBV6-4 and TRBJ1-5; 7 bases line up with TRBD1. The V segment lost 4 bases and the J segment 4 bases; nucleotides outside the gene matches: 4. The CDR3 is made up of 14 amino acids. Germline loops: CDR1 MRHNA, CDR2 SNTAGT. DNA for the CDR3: TGTGCCAGCAGTGTTTCAGGGGGGAATCAGCCCCAGCATTTT. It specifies CASSVSGGNQPQHF.

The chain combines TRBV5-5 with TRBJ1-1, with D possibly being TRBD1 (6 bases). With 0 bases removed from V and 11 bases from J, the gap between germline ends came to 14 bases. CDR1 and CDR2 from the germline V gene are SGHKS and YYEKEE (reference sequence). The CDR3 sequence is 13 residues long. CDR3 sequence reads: CASSLVQGLGAFF. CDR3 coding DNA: TGTGCCAGCAGCTTGGTGCAGGGGCTGGGTGCTTTCTTT.

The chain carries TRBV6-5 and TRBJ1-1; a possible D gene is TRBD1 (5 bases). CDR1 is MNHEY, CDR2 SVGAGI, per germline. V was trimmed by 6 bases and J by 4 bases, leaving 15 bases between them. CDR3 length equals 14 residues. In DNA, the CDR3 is TGTGCCAGCAGCCAGGGTATTGAGTTCACTGAAGCTTTCTTT. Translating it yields CASSQGIEFTEAFF.

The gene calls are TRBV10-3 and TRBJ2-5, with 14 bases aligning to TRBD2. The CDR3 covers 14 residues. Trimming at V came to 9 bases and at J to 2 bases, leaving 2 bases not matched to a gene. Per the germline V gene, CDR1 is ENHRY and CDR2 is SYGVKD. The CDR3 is CAIGLAGGQETQYF. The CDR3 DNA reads TGTGCCATTGGACTAGCGGGGGGTCAAGAGACCCAGTACTTC.

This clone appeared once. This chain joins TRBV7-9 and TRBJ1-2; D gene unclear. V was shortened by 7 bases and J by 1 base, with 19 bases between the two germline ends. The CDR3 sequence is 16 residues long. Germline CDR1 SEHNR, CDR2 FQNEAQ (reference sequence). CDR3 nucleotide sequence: TGTGCCAGCACCCTATCAATGACTGAGTATAACTATGGCTACACCTTC. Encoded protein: CASTLSMTEYNYGYTF.

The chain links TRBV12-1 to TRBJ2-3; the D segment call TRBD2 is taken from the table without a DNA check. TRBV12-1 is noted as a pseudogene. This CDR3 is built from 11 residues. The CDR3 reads CASSLGGRCRF. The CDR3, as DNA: TGTGCCAGCAGCTTGGGGGGGAGGTGTCGTTTT.

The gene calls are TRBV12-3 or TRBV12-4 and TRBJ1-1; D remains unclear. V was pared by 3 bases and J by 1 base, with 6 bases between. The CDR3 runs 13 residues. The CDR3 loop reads CASSLRSNTEAFF. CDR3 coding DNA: TGTGCCAGCAGTTTGAGATCGAACACTGAAGCTTTCTTT.

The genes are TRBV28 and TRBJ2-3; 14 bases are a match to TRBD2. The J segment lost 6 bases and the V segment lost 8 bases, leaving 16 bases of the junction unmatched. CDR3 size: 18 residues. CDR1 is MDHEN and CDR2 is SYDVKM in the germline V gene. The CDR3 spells CASPPPGTSGGTFDTQYF. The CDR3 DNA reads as TGTGCCAGCCCCCCGCCCGGGACTAGCGGGGGAACGTTTGATACGCAGTATTTT.

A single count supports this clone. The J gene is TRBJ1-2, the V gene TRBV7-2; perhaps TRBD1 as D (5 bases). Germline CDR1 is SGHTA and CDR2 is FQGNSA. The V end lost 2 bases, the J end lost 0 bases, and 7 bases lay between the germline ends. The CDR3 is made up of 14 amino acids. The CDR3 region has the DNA TGTGCCAGCAGCTTAATCAGGGCTAACTATGGCTACACCTTC. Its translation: CASSLIRANYGYTF.

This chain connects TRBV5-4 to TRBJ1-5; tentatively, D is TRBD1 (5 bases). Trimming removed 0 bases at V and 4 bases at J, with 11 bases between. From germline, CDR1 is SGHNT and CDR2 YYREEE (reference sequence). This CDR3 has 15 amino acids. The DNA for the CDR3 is TGTGCCAGCAGCTTGGGAGGGACTGGGAATCAGCCCCAGCATTTT. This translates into CASSLGGTGNQPQHF.